The present T cell receptor beta chain was sequenced within a study of T cell responses to AZD1222 COVID-19 vaccine. CDR1 is LGHDT, CDR2 YNNKEL, per germline (reference sequence). There are 15 residues in the CDR3. V lost 4 bases and J 3 bases, leaving 10 bases between the germline ends. This table comes from immunoSEQ multiplex PCR, and its TCRdb copy is limited to in-frame clones, with some not included. The sample records 85,000 to 120,000 clones, about 90% being singletons. In this sample, this clone turned up once. Its antigen is undetermined. The study, taken as a whole, reports: Unmutated variant regions reportedly attract nearly half of all spike-specific TCRs. Regions 160-218 and 743-854 held dominance among vaccine-associated CD4 TCRs, which spanned spike.

The genes are TRBV3-1 (or the pseudogene TRBV3-2) and TRBJ2-6, with a possible D match to TRBD1 (6 bases). Sequenced here: peripheral blood, sampled 28 days after the second AZD1222 dose. This clonotype was obtained from an adult who received the AZD1222 COVID-19 vaccine. In nucleotides, the CDR3 is TGTGCCAGCAGCCCACACAGGGATGGGGCCAACGTCCTGACTTTC. As protein: CASSPHRDGANVLTF.